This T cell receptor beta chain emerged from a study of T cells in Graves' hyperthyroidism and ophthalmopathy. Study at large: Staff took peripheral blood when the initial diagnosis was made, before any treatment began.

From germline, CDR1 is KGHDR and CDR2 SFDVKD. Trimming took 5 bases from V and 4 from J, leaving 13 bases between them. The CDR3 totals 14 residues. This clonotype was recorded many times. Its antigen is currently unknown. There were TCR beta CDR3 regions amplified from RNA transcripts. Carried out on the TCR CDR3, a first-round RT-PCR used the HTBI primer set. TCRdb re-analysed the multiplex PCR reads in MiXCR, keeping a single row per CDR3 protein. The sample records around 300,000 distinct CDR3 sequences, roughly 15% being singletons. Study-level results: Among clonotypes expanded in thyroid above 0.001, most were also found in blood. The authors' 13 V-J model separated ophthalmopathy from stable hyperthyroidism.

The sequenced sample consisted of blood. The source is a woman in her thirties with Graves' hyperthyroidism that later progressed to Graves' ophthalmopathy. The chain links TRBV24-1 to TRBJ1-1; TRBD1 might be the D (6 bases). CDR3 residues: CATSGPYRVTEAFF. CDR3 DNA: TGTGCCACCAGTGGTCCATACAGGGTCACTGAAGCTTTCTTT.